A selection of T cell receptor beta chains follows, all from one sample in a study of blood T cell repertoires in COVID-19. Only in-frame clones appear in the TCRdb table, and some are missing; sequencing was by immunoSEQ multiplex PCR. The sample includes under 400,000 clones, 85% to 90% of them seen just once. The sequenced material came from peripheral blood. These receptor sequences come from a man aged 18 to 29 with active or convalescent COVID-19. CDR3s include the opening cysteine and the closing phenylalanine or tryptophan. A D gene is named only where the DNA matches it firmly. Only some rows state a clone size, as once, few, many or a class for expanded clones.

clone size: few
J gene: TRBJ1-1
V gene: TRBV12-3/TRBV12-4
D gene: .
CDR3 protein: CASSLARNTEAFF
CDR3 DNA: TGTGCCAGCAGTTTAGCCAGAAACACTGAAGCTTTCTTT

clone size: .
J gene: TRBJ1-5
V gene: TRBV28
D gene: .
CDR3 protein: CASSFVSSNQPQHF
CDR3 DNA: TGTGCCAGCAGTTTCGTTAGCAGCAATCAGCCCCAGCATTTT

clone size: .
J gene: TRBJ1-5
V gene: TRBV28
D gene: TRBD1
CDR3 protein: CASTLDRGISGNQPQHF
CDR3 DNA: TGTGCCAGCACCCTGGACAGGGGGATATCCGGCAATCAGCCCCAGCATTTT

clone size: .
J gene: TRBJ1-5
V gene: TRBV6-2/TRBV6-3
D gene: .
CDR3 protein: CASSPGVVQPQHF
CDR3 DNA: TGTGCCAGCAGTCCCGGGGTGGTTCAGCCCCAGCATTTT

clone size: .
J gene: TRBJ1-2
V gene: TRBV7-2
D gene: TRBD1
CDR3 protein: CASSSPDRGSYGYTF
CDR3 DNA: TGTGCCAGCAGCTCCCCAGACAGGGGGTCCTATGGCTACACCTTC

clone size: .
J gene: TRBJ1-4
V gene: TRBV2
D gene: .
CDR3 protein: CASSEAGVKNEKLFF
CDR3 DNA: TGTGCCAGCAGTGAAGCAGGGGTCAAAAATGAAAAACTGTTTTTT

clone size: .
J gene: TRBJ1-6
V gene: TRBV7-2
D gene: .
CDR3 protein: CASSVQGSYNSPLHF
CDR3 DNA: TGTGCCAGCAGCGTCCAGGGGTCCTATAATTCACCCCTCCACTTT

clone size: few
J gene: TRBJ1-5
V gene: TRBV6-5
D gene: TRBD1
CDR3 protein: CASSPGTGGNQPQHF
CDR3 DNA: TGTGCCAGCAGCCCCGGGACAGGGGGCAATCAGCCCCAGCATTTT

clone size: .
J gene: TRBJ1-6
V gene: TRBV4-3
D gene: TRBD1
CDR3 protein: CASSQETGTETNSPLHF
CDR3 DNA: TGCGCCAGCAGCCAAGAAACCGGGACAGAGACTAATTCACCCCTCCACTTT

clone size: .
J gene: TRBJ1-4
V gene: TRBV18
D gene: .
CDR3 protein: CASSPREGNEKLFF
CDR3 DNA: TGTGCCAGCTCACCTCGGGAGGGGAATGAAAAACTGTTTTTT

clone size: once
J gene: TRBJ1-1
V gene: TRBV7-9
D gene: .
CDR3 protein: CASSLAGGLSGAFF
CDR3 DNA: TGTGCCAGCAGCTTAGCCGGGGGTCTGAGCGGGGCTTTCTTT

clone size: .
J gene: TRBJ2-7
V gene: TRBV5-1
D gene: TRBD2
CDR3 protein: CASSLNLEGGYEQYF
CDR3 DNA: TGCGCCAGCAGCCTCAACTTGGAGGGAGGGTACGAGCAGTACTTC

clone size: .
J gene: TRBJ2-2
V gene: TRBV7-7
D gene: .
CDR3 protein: CASSKGGGGTGELFF
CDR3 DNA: TGTGCCAGCAGCAAGGGAGGAGGAGGCACCGGGGAGCTGTTTTTT

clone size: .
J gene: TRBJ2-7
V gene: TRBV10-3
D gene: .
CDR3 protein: CAIMIDTSYEQYF
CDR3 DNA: TGTGCCATCATGATCGACACTTCCTACGAGCAGTACTTC

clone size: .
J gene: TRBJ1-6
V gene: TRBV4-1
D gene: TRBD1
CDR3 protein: CASSQDFRDRGSYNSPLHF
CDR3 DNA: TGCGCCAGCAGCCAAGATTTTAGGGACAGGGGCTCCTATAATTCACCCCTCCACTTT

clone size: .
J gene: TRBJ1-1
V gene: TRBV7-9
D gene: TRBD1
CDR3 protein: CASSLQTGDTEAFF
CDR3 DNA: TGTGCCAGCAGCTTACAGACAGGGGACACTGAAGCTTTCTTT

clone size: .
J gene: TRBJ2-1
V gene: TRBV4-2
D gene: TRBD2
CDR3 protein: CASSQDGTIDEQFF
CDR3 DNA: TGTGCCAGCAGCCAAGATGGGACTATCGATGAGCAGTTCTTC

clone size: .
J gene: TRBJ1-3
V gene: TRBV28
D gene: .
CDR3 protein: CASSSKPGGQSGNTIYF
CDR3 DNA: TGTGCCAGCAGTTCAAAGCCGGGGGGCCAATCTGGAAACACCATATATTTT

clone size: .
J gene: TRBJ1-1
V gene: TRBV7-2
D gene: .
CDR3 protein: CASSTGTSNTEAFF
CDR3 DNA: TGTGCCAGCAGCACTGGGACATCAAACACTGAAGCTTTCTTT

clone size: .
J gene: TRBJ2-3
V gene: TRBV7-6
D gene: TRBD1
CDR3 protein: CASSFGDREADTQYF
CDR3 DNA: TGTGCCAGCAGCTTTGGGGACAGGGAAGCCGATACGCAGTATTTT

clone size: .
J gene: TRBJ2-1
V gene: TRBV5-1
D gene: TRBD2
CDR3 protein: CASSLASGGTSSYNEQFF
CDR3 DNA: TGCGCCAGCAGCTTGGCTAGCGGGGGGACTAGCTCCTACAATGAGCAGTTCTTC

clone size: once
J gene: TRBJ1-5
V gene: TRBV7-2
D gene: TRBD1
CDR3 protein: CASSLDRQGHQPQHF
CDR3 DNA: TGTGCCAGCAGCTTAGATAGACAGGGCCATCAGCCCCAGCATTTT

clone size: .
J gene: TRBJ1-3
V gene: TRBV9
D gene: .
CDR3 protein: CASSVSTGSGNTIYF
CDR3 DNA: TGTGCCAGCAGCGTGTCGACAGGCTCTGGAAACACCATATATTTT

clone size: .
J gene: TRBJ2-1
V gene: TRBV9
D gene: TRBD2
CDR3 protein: CASGLAGVRNEQFF
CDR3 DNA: TGTGCCAGCGGACTAGCGGGAGTCCGAAATGAGCAGTTCTTC

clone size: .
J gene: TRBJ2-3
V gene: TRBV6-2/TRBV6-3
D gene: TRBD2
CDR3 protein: CASSYSSLLAGGADTQYF
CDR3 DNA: TGTGCCAGCAGTTACTCGAGCCTACTAGCGGGAGGGGCAGATACGCAGTATTTT

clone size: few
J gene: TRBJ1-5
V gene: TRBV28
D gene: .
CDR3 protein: CASRNGESPNQPQHF
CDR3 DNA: TGTGCCAGCAGGAATGGGGAGTCTCCCAATCAGCCCCAGCATTTT

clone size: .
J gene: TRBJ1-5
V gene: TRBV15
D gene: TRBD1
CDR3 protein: CATSARQGLGNQPQHF
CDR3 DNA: TGTGCCACCAGCGCCAGACAGGGGTTGGGCAATCAGCCCCAGCATTTT

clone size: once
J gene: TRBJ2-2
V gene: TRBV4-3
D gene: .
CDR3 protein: CASSQEPRGPRPGPTGELFF
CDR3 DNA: TGCGCCAGCAGCCAAGAGCCCAGGGGACCGAGACCCGGGCCCACCGGGGAGCTGTTTTTT